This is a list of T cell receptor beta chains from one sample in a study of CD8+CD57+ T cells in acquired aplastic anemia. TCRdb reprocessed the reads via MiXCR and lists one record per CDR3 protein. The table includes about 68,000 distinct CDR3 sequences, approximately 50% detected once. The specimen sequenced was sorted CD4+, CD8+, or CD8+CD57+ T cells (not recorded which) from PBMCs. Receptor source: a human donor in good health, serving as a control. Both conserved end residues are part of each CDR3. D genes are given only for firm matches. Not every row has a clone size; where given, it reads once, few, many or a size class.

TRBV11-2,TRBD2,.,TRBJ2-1,CASSLGQRGGGYEQFF,TGTGCCAGCAGCTTAGGTCAGCGCGGGGGAGGGTATGAGCAGTTCTTC
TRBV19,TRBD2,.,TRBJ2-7,CASSGLAGGEQYF,TGTGCCAGTAGTGGCCTAGCGGGAGGCGAGCAGTACTTC
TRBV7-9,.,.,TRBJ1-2,CASSTRDVQPVSYTF,TGTGCCAGCAGCACTAGGGACGTACAGCCTGTAAGCTACACCTTC
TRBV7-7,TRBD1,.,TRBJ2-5,CASSDRDETQYF,TGTGCCAGCAGTGACAGGGACGAGACCCAGTACTTC
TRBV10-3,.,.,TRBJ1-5,CAIMGGNQPQHF,TGTGCCATCATGGGGGGTAATCAGCCCCAGCATTTT
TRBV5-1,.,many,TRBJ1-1,CASSLAGAYTEAFF,TGCGCCAGCAGCTTGGCCGGGGCGTACACTGAAGCTTTCTTT
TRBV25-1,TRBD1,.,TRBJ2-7,CASSVLRQGNRDEQYF,TGTGCCAGCAGCGTTCTCAGACAGGGAAATAGGGACGAGCAGTACTTC
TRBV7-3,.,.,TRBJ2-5,CASSLTVQETQYF,TGTGCCAGCAGCTTGACAGTGCAAGAGACCCAGTACTTC
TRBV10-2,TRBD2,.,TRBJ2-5,CASSELSSGYQETQYF,TGCGCCAGCAGTGAGCTGTCTAGCGGATACCAAGAGACCCAGTACTTC
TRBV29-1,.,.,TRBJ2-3,CSARRGTQETDTQYF,TGCAGCGCCAGAAGGGGGACTCAGGAAACAGATACGCAGTATTTT
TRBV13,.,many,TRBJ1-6,CASSLAGSSYNSPLHF,TGTGCCAGCAGCTTAGCAGGGAGCTCCTATAATTCACCCCTCCACTTT
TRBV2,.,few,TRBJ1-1,CASSQAQNTEAFF,TGTGCCAGCAGTCAGGCTCAAAACACTGAAGCTTTCTTT
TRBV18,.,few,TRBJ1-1,CASSLTRWRNTEAFF,TGTGCCAGCTCACTGACTCGTTGGCGGAACACTGAAGCTTTCTTT
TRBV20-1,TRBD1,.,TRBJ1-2,CSAGTGYGYTF,TGCAGTGCGGGGACAGGGTATGGCTACACCTTC
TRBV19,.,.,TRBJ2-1,CASSWLVGDNEQFF,TGTGCCAGTAGTTGGCTGGTTGGGGACAATGAGCAGTTCTTC
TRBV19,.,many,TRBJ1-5,CASREIGVGQPQHF,TGTGCCAGTAGAGAGATTGGGGTCGGGCAGCCCCAGCATTTT
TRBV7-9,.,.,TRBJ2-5,CASSPRTDQETQYF,TGTGCCAGCAGTCCCAGGACAGACCAAGAGACCCAGTACTTC
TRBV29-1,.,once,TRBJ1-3,CSVMATSGNTIYF,TGCAGCGTTATGGCAACCTCTGGAAACACCATATATTTT
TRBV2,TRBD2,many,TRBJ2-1,CASSYRTSGRENEQFF,TGTGCCAGCAGTTATCGGACTAGCGGGAGAGAAAATGAGCAGTTCTTC
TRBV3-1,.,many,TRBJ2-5,CASSQRGTWQETQYF,TGTGCCAGCAGCCAAAGGGGGACCTGGCAAGAGACCCAGTACTTC
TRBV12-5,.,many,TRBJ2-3,CASGTPGVF,TGTGCTAGTGGTACCCCGGGAGTTTTT
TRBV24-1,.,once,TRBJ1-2,CATSDLGTDGYTF,TGTGCCACCAGTGATTTGGGTACAGATGGCTACACCTTC
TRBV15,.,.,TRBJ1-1,CATSRDKGYTEAFF,TGTGCCACCAGCAGAGATAAAGGGTACACTGAAGCTTTCTTT
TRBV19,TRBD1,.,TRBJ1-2,CASSGPGQRGYGYTF,TGTGCCAGTAGTGGGCCGGGACAGAGGGGGTATGGCTACACCTTC
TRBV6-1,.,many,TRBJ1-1,CASKGEYTEAFF,TGTGCCAGCAAGGGGGAGTACACTGAAGCTTTCTTT
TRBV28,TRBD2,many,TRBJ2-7,CASTLGLAGGTYEQYF,TGTGCCAGCACTTTGGGGTTGGCGGGAGGGACCTACGAGCAGTACTTC
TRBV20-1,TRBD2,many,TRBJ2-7,CSAHTGGPSYEQYF,TGCAGTGCACATACGGGAGGGCCTTCGTACGAGCAGTACTTC
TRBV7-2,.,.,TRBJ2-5,CASSYRGAGETQYF,TGTGCCAGCAGCTATAGGGGGGCGGGGGAGACCCAGTACTTC
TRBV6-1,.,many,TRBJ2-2,CASSEEASTGELFF,TGTGCCAGCAGTGAAGAAGCTTCCACCGGGGAGCTGTTTTTT
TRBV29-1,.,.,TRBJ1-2,CSVEVEMTGSGNTF,TGCAGCGTTGAAGTTGAGATGACAGGCTCTGGAAACACCTTC
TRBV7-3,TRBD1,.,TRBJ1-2,CASSPDRDYGYTF,TGTGCCAGCAGCCCCGACAGGGACTATGGCTACACCTTC
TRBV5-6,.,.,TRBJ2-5,CASSLREETQYF,TGTGCCAGCAGCTTGAGGGAAGAGACCCAGTACTTC
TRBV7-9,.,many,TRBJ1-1,CASSFLQGIPNTEAFF,TGTGCCAGCAGCTTTCTCCAGGGGATTCCGAACACTGAAGCTTTCTTT
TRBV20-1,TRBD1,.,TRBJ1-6,CSARPGTGTLSPLHF,TGCAGTGCTCGCCCCGGGACAGGGACCCTCTCACCCCTCCACTTT
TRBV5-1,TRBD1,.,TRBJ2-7,CTSSLPRDRGHEQYF,TGCACCAGCAGCTTGCCTAGGGACAGGGGCCACGAGCAGTACTTC
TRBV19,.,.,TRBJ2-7,CASSIQKGPYEQYF,TGTGCCAGTAGTATCCAGAAGGGCCCCTACGAGCAGTACTTC
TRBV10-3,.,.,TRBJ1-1,CAISDPREGTEAFF,TGTGCCATCAGTGACCCCAGGGAGGGAACTGAAGCTTTCTTT
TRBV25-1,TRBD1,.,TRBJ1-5,CASATGTNQPQHF,TGTGCCAGCGCGACAGGGACCAATCAGCCCCAGCATTTT
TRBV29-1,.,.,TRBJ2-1,CSVGYEQFF,TGCAGCGTAGGATATGAGCAGTTCTTC
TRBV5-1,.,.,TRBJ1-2,CASSLTSTANYGYTF,TGCGCCAGCAGCTTGACTTCGACAGCTAACTATGGCTACACCTTC
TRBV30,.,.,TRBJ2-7,CAWSVPGRSYEQYF,TGTGCCTGGAGTGTACCAGGGAGAAGCTACGAGCAGTACTTC
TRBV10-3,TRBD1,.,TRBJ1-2,CAISDQSGTGFYGYTF,TGTGCCATCAGTGACCAGTCCGGGACAGGTTTCTATGGCTACACCTTC
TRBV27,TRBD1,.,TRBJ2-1,CTSSPQGARNEQFF,TGTACCAGCAGCCCACAGGGGGCGAGGAATGAGCAGTTCTTC
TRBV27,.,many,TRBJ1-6,CASSLLEVGAYLLHF,TGTGCCAGCAGTTTGCTAGAGGTGGGGGCGTATCTCCTCCACTTT
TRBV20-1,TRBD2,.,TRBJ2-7,CSARDLAVEEQYF,TGCAGTGCTAGAGACCTAGCGGTGGAGGAGCAGTACTTC
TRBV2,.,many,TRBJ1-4,CASVFTMGFREKLFF,TGTGCCAGCGTCTTCACTATGGGGTTCCGTGAAAAACTGTTTTTT